These 9 T cell receptor beta chains share one sample of origin, sequenced in a study of blood T cells in healthy people across ages. PCR was performed a second time for roughly 7 to 12 cycles using a sample-barcoded 5' primer and a J-beta primer mix. TCRdb processed the 5' RACE reads anew with MiXCR; each CDR3 protein has one entry. The data contain some 1.5 million distinct CDR3 sequences, 35% to 45% of them seen just once; the ten biggest clones take up over 3.5%. Specimen: blood. The receptors stem from a woman under 30 in good health.

J is TRBJ2-5 and V is TRBV20-1; TRBD2 is a possible D gene (5 bases). Germline CDR1 and CDR2: DFQATT and SNEGSKA (reference sequence). Trimming took 4 bases from V and 1 from J, leaving 16 bases between them. The CDR3 consists of 15 residues. This CDR3 is CSATPQLGTQETQYF. The CDR3 DNA follows: TGCAGTGCTACGCCTCAACTAGGCACCCAAGAGACCCAGTACTTC.

This clonotype turned up a few times. The chain uses TRBV12-3 or TRBV12-4 and TRBJ1-1; no clear D. V lost 0 bases and J 1 base, leaving 9 bases between the germline ends. The CDR3 length is 15 residues. The CDR3 is CASSLAELGNTEAFF. The DNA for the CDR3 is TGTGCCAGCAGTTTAGCGGAGTTGGGGAACACTGAAGCTTTCTTT.

This clonotype showed up just a few times. The CDR3 reads CASSYGLEPLNEQFF. The CDR3 DNA reads as TGTGCCAGCAGCTACGGGCTAGAACCCCTGAATGAGCAGTTCTTC. V is TRBV7-8 and J is TRBJ2-1, with D hard to call. The CDR3 spans 15 residues. CDR1 and CDR2 (germline): SGHVS, FQNEAQ. V lost 4 bases and J 7 bases, leaving 17 bases between the germline ends.

V is TRBV4-3 and J is TRBJ2-3; TRBD2 agrees at 10 bases. This CDR3 contains 18 residues. J gave up 4 bases and V 0 bases, and 10 bases lay outside the gene matches. CDR1 is LGHNA, CDR2 YSLEER, per germline. The CDR3 DNA reads TGCGCCAGCAGCCAAGAAATAGGACTAGCGGAGATCCCAGATACGCAGTATTTT. Translating it yields CASSQEIGLAEIPDTQYF.

The chain is built from TRBV20-1 and TRBJ1-4, with 8 bases fitting TRBD1. The CDR3 loop spans 13 amino acids. The V and J ends lost 4 bases and 3 bases, in that order; junction bases with no gene match: 1. Germline V gives CDR1 DFQATT, CDR2 SNEGSKA (reference sequence). This CDR3 reads CSAMDRANEKLFF. CDR3 sequence (DNA): TGCAGTGCTATGGACAGGGCTAATGAAAAACTGTTTTTT.

This clonotype has a handful of counts. The rearrangement uses TRBV6-2 or TRBV6-3 and TRBJ2-3; tentatively, D is TRBD2 (6 bases). This CDR3 is 14 amino acids long. Trimming pared 3 bases from V and 7 bases from J, leaving 14 bases between. Germline values: CDR1 MNHEY, CDR2 SVGEGT. Here the CDR3 reads CASSYSRLVHTQYF. The CDR3 coding sequence is TGTGCCAGCAGTTATTCGCGACTAGTTCATACGCAGTATTTT.

CDR3 in amino acids: CATSRESGNTEAFF. The CDR3 DNA follows: TGTGCCACCAGCAGAGAATCGGGGAACACTGAAGCTTTCTTT. J is TRBJ1-1 and V is TRBV15, with D hard to call. Germline CDR1 LNHNV, CDR2 YYDKDF (reference sequence). The CDR3 is made up of 14 amino acids. Trimming stripped 0 bases from V and 1 base from J, with 6 bases between.

This clonotype was picked up a small number of times. The chain uses TRBV10-3 and TRBJ2-4; weak D call: TRBD1 (6 bases). This CDR3 is 16 amino acids long. CDR1 and CDR2 from the germline V gene are ENHRY and SYGVKD. Trimming pared 6 bases from V and 3 bases from J, leaving 18 bases between. The CDR3 loop reads CAIRAPDSVVKNIQYF. The CDR3 DNA follows: TGTGCCATCAGGGCCCCGGACAGCGTGGTCAAAAACATTCAGTACTTC.

This sequence joins TRBV5-1 and TRBJ2-1; a weak D match, TRBD2 (6 bases). Per germline, CDR1 SGHRS and CDR2 YFSETQ. The CDR3 totals 15 residues. Trimming removed 6 bases from V and 1 base from J, with 14 bases in between. CDR3 amino acids: CASTFGSGSYNEQFF. CDR3 sequence (DNA): TGCGCCAGCACTTTCGGGAGTGGTTCCTACAATGAGCAGTTCTTC. Based on the CDR3 plus reference TRBV5-1 and TRBJ2-1, the full variable domain is KAGVTQTPRYLIKTRGQQVTLSCSPISGHRSVSWYQQTPGQGLQFLFEYFSETQRNKGNFPGRFSGRQFSNSRSEMNVSTLELGDSALYLCASTFGSGSYNEQFFGPGTRLTVL.